These 24 T cell receptor beta chains originate from one sample sequenced in a study of CD8+ T cells in alopecia areata. Sequencing templates came from extracted RNA that was reverse transcribed into cDNA. Profiled with immunoSEQ multiplex PCR; TCRdb holds only in-frame clones, not every one. The data hold 95,000 to 120,000 clones, with 50% to 60% observed a single time. The source material was NKG2D-low CD8+ T cells sorted from blood. The receptor set was obtained from a human donor with alopecia areata.

The chain recombines TRBV30 with TRBJ2-7; D may be TRBD1 (6 bases). CDR3 length equals 13 residues. In germline, CDR1 is GTSNPN, CDR2 SVGIG (reference sequence). The germline V and J ends were trimmed by 6 bases and 3 bases, with 15 bases remaining between them. The CDR3 DNA reads as TGTGCCTGCCAACCGACAGGTTTCTACGAGCAGTACTTC. Its protein product is CACQPTGFYEQYF.

The rearrangement links TRBV4-1 to TRBJ1-5; D remains ambiguous. The CDR3 covers 13 residues. Germline CDR1 and CDR2: MGHRA and YSYEKL. The germline V and J ends were trimmed by 1 base and 4 bases, with 5 bases remaining between them. CDR3 bases: TGCGCCAGCAGCCAAGTCGGTAATCAGCCCCAGCATTTT. Amino acids: CASSQVGNQPQHF.

The chain is built from TRBV27 and TRBJ2-7; D unclear. The CDR3 covers 11 residues. Germline lookup yields CDR1 MNHEY and CDR2 SMNVEV (reference sequence). Trimming stripped 8 bases from V and 0 bases from J, with 5 bases between. Written as DNA, the CDR3 is TGTGCCAGCGCGAACTCCTACGAGCAGTACTTC. Protein sequence: CASANSYEQYF.

The chain is built from TRBV28 and TRBJ2-7; D gene uncertain. The germline V and J ends were trimmed by 2 bases and 6 bases, with 8 bases remaining between them. Germline CDR1 and CDR2: MDHEN and SYDVKM. This CDR3 has 12 amino acids. The CDR3 region has the DNA TGTGCCAGCAGTTTAGTGGACGGCGAGCAGTACTTC. It translates to CASSLVDGEQYF.

The chain links TRBV12-5 to TRBJ1-2, with D unresolved. This CDR3 comprises 15 residues. Between the trimmed V and J ends, which lost 2 bases and 0 bases, there was a span of 10 bases. CDR1 is LGHNT, CDR2 FRNRAP, per germline. This chain's CDR3 is CASGLPGLANYGYTF. CDR3 nucleotide sequence: TGTGCTAGTGGTTTGCCGGGATTAGCTAACTATGGCTACACCTTC.

V gene TRBV9 combines with J gene TRBJ2-7; 8 bases agree with TRBD2. V shed 0 bases and J 6 bases; nucleotides not matched to a gene: 8. This CDR3 is 15 amino acids long. Germline CDR1 SGDLS, CDR2 YYNGEE. CDR3 sequence reads: CASSVDGSGIREQYF. Written as DNA, the CDR3 is TGTGCCAGCAGCGTAGATGGTAGCGGGATTCGCGAGCAGTACTTC.

This clone turned up a few times. A far larger clone is only one base removed, so a read error is likely. The chain uses TRBV11-2 and TRBJ2-1, with D perhaps matching TRBD2 (6 bases). The CDR3 runs 14 residues. V gave up 3 bases and J gave up 10 bases, with 16 bases separating them. The V gene's germline CDR1 is SGHAT and CDR2 FQNNGV. The CDR3 coding sequence is TGTGCCAGCAGCTTGGGGGGAGCTTCGGGGGAGCAGTTCTTC. Encoded protein: CASSLGGASGEQFF.

V usage is TRBV4-1 and J usage is TRBJ2-7; a possible D gene is TRBD1 (6 bases). The V and J ends lost 1 base and 5 bases respectively, with 18 bases between them. CDR1 and CDR2 (germline): MGHRA, YSYEKL. This CDR3 spans 16 amino acids. The CDR3 loop reads CASSQGWVGAGNEQYF. In DNA form, the CDR3 reads TGCGCCAGCAGCCAAGGATGGGTGGGGGCGGGTAACGAGCAGTACTTC.

This clone was counted only a few times. The V and J genes are TRBV29-1 and TRBJ2-2; unclear D gene. There are 14 residues in the CDR3. The germline V gene encodes CDR1 SQVTM and CDR2 ANQGSEA. Trimming shortened V by 1 base and J by 1 base, and 7 bases separated the two germline ends. CDR3 residues: CSVEGHRNTGELFF. For the CDR3, the DNA is TGCAGCGTTGAAGGCCACCGGAACACCGGGGAGCTGTTTTTT.

V usage is TRBV19 and J usage is TRBJ1-1; D unresolved. V shed 3 bases and J shed 8 bases, with 10 bases lying between them. CDR3 length: 12 residues. Germline V CDR1 and CDR2: LNHDA, SQIVND (reference sequence). CDR3 DNA sequence: TGTGCCAGTAGTATTGGACGGAACGAAGCTTTCTTT. Encoded protein: CASSIGRNEAFF.

This clone appeared a single time. The chain links TRBV7-2 to TRBJ2-4; 11 bases are shared with TRBD1. V trimming: 6 bases; J trimming: 8 bases; junction bases outside the gene matches: 9. CDR1 SGHTA and CDR2 FQGNSA come from the germline V gene. This CDR3 contains 15 residues. The CDR3 DNA reads as TGTGCCAGCAGTTACCGGGACAGGGGGTCGGACATTCAGTACTTC. Protein: CASSYRDRGSDIQYF.

The chain recombines TRBV27 with TRBJ2-5; perhaps D is TRBD1 or TRBD2 (5 bases each). CDR1 is MNHEY and CDR2 is SMNVEV in the germline V gene (reference sequence). The CDR3 is made up of 14 amino acids. Trimming stripped 5 bases from V and 0 bases from J, with 10 bases between. CDR3 sequence reads: CASSRDRDQETQYF. Written as DNA, the CDR3 is TGTGCCAGCAGTAGGGACCGAGACCAAGAGACCCAGTACTTC.

The J gene is TRBJ2-2, the V gene TRBV5-1; TRBD1 matches 8 bases. This CDR3 is 16 amino acids long. The V and J ends lost 7 bases and 1 base, in that order; junction bases with no gene match: 9. The V gene's germline CDR1 is SGHRS and CDR2 YFSETQ. The chain's CDR3 is CASSDAGTGNTGELFF. The CDR3 nucleotides read TGCGCCAGCTCCGATGCCGGGACAGGGAACACCGGGGAGCTGTTTTTT. The full variable domain, with the rest looked up from reference TRBV5-1 and TRBJ2-2, is KAGVTQTPRYLIKTRGQQVTLSCSPISGHRSVSWYQQTPGQGLQFLFEYFSETQRNKGNFPGRFSGRQFSNSRSEMNVSTLELGDSALYLCASSDAGTGNTGELFFGEGSRLTVL.

The table lists this clone with a few counts. This rearrangement joins TRBV6-5 to TRBJ1-1; D might be TRBD1 (6 bases). The CDR3 spans 15 residues. CDR1 is MNHEY, CDR2 SVGAGI, per germline. V lost 0 bases and J 1 base, leaving 9 bases between the germline ends. CDR3 in DNA: TGTGCCAGCAGTTACTCTCCGACAGGGAACACTGAAGCTTTCTTT. This sequence encodes CASSYSPTGNTEAFF.

This clone came up a few times. V is TRBV7-2 and J is TRBJ2-7, with 13 bases fitting TRBD2. Germline-derived CDR1 and CDR2 are SGHTA and FQGNSA. V lost 5 bases, J lost 4 bases, and 5 bases stayed unmatched. The CDR3 runs to 15 residues. The CDR3 loop is CASSQTSGRYYEQYF. The CDR3 DNA is TGTGCCAGCAGCCAGACTAGCGGGAGGTATTACGAGCAGTACTTC.

The rearrangement links TRBV4-1 to TRBJ2-7; D might be TRBD1 (5 bases). CDR3 length: 15 residues. The germline V gene has CDR1 MGHRA and CDR2 YSYEKL. Trimming cost V 2 bases and J 0 bases, with 11 bases left between them. The CDR3 sequence: CASSQYRGSSYEQYF. The DNA of the CDR3 is TGCGCCAGCAGCCAATATAGGGGCAGCTCCTACGAGCAGTACTTC.

The rearrangement joins TRBV7-9 to TRBJ2-1, with D perhaps matching TRBD2 (5 bases). Deletions cut 5 bases from V and 8 bases from J, with 10 bases between. Per germline, CDR1 SEHNR and CDR2 FQNEAQ (reference sequence). This CDR3 spans 12 amino acids. Here the CDR3 DNA reads TGTGCCAGCAGCCCCACTAGGGATGAGCAGTTCTTC. Residues: CASSPTRDEQFF.

The chain carries TRBV7-2 and TRBJ2-7; D not resolved. The CDR3 loop spans 13 amino acids. CDR1 and CDR2 from the germline V gene are SGHTA and FQGNSA. V was cut by 5 bases and J by 3 bases, with 11 bases left in between. The CDR3 here is CASSPRNDYEQYF. In DNA, the CDR3 is TGTGCCAGCAGCCCGAGAAACGACTACGAGCAGTACTTC.

The chain carries TRBV15 and TRBJ2-3; no reliable D call. The V and J ends lost 5 bases and 1 base respectively, with 7 bases between them. The CDR3 spans 13 residues. Germline V gene sequence: CDR1 LNHNV, CDR2 YYDKDF (reference sequence). The DNA for the CDR3 is TGTGCCACCAGCGAACCCGGCACAGATACGCAGTATTTT. It translates to CATSEPGTDTQYF.

This clone was seen only a few times. The chain uses TRBV6-6 and TRBJ1-2, with D possibly matching TRBD1 (6 bases). CDR1 is MNHNY and CDR2 is SVGAGI in the germline V gene (reference sequence). This CDR3 has 11 residues. Trimming removed 11 bases from V and 6 bases from J, with 13 bases in between. Written as DNA, the CDR3 is TGTGCCGTACAGGGAGCCAATGGCTACACCTTC. Translation gives CAVQGANGYTF.

The count of this clone is one. The rearrangement links TRBV6-4 to TRBJ2-3; possible D gene TRBD1, 6 bases. Germline V CDR1 and CDR2: MRHNA, SNTAGT. This CDR3 spans 16 amino acids. Between the trimmed V and J ends, which lost 0 bases and 1 base, there was a span of 11 bases. CDR3 amino acids: CASSDSRQDGTDTQYF. The CDR3 region has the DNA TGTGCCAGCAGTGACTCGCGACAGGACGGCACAGATACGCAGTATTTT.

The J gene is TRBJ2-1, the V gene TRBV7-8; D unresolved. V was pared by 7 bases and J by 3 bases, with 19 bases between. The CDR3 totals 16 residues. The germline V gene has CDR1 SGHVS and CDR2 FQNEAQ. CDR3 residues: CASTPERDGHYNEQFF. The CDR3 coding sequence is TGTGCCAGCACCCCGGAGCGTGACGGGCACTACAATGAGCAGTTCTTC.

The rearrangement uses TRBV7-8 and TRBJ2-5; TRBD2 is a possible D gene (5 bases). The germline V gene has CDR1 SGHVS and CDR2 FQNEAQ. The CDR3 sequence is 17 residues long. Trimming cost V 5 bases and J 4 bases, with 23 bases left between them. The CDR3 region has the DNA TGTGCCAGCAGCCCAAGACTAATAGAGATACGGGGAGAGACCCAGTACTTC. The encoded protein is CASSPRLIEIRGETQYF. The full variable domain, rest sourced from reference TRBV7-8 and TRBJ2-5, is GAGVSQSPRYKVAKRGQDVALRCDPISGHVSLFWYQQALGQGPEFLTYFQNEAQLDKSGLPSDRFFAERPEGSVSTLKIQRTQQEDSAVYLCASSPRLIEIRGETQYFGPGTRLLVL.

This sequence joins TRBV27 and TRBJ2-7; 8 bases agree with TRBD2. Germline V CDR1 and CDR2: MNHEY, SMNVEV (reference sequence). CDR3 length: 14 residues. With 6 bases clipped from V and 7 bases from J, the junction kept 11 bases outside the gene matches. For the CDR3, the DNA is TGTGCCAGCAGCGTAGCGGGAAGGTTTGGGGAGCAGTACTTC. Translated: CASSVAGRFGEQYF.